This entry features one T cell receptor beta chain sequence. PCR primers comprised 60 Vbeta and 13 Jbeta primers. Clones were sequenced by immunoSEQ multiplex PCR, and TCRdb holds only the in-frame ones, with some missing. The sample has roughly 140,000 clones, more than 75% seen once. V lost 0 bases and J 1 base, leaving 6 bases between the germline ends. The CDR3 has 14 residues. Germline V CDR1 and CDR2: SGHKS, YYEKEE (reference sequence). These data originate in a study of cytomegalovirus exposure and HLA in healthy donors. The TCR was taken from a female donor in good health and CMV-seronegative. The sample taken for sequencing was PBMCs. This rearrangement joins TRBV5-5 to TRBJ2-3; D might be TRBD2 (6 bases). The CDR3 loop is CASSLAGGTDTQYF. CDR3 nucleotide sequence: TGTGCCAGCAGCTTGGCGGGGGGCACAGATACGCAGTATTTT.